Below, one T cell receptor (beta chain) is given with its context. The germline gives CDR1 KGHSH, CDR2 LQKENI. V shed 5 bases and J 7 bases; nucleotides not matched to a gene: 6. The CDR3 loop spans 14 amino acids. The record originates from a study of blood T cell repertoires in COVID-19. The data were produced by immunoSEQ multiplex PCR, yet TCRdb's version contains in-frame clones alone and is incomplete. The sample lists approximately 150,000 clones, around four fifths occurring once. The source of this sequence is a woman of 80 years or more with COVID-19, enrolled during active disease. The sample comprised peripheral blood. The chain carries TRBV18 and TRBJ2-1; 9 bases are a match to TRBD2. Here the CDR3 reads CASSRVAGENEQFF. The CDR3 nucleotides are TGTGCCAGCTCAAGGGTAGCGGGGGAGAATGAGCAGTTCTTC.